This TCR beta chain is from a study of cytomegalovirus exposure and HLA in healthy donors. Overall study results and limits: Rare TCR sequences predominated, though certain public TCRs were found in many donors. TCR beta chains numbering some 160 were designated cytomegalovirus-associated. High sensitivity and specificity were reportedly achieved when the classifier diagnosed cytomegalovirus status.

The CDR3 runs 14 residues. Trimming removed 3 bases at V and 3 bases at J, with 11 bases between. From germline, CDR1 is LNHDA and CDR2 SQIVND (reference sequence). Note on this clone: Its specificity is not known.

Vbeta (60) and Jbeta (13) primers were used in the PCR. The method was immunoSEQ multiplex PCR; TCRdb's version includes in-frame clones alone and lacks a portion of them. The sample carries some 200,000 clones, under 85% recorded once. The sequence came from a female donor in good health and CMV-seronegative. Material for sequencing was PBMCs. The J gene is TRBJ2-5, the V gene TRBV19; D uncertain. The CDR3: CASSISPAKETQYF. The CDR3 DNA follows: TGTGCCAGTAGTATCTCGCCCGCTAAAGAGACCCAGTACTTC.